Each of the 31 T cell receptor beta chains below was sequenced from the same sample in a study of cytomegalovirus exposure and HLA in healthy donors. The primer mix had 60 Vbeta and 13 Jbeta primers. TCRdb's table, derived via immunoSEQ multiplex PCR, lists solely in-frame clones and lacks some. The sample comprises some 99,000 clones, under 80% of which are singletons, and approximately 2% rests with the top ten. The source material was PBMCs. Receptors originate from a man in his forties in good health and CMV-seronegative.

CDR3 protein: CASSTQYRGFHSPLHF. DNA of the CDR3: TGTGCCAGTAGTACCCAATACAGGGGATTTCATTCACCCCTCCACTTT. The chain uses TRBV19 and TRBJ1-6; 7 bases line up with TRBD1. Germline values: CDR1 LNHDA, CDR2 SQIVND (reference sequence). The CDR3 has 16 residues. Trimming cost V 4 bases and J 8 bases; bases outside gene matches: 11. Full variable domain (rest looked up from reference TRBV19 and TRBJ1-6): DGGITQSPKYLFRKEGQNVTLSCEQNLNHDAMYWYRQDPGQGLRLIYYSQIVNDFQKGDIAEGYSVSREKKESFPLTVTSAQKNPTAFYLCASSTQYRGFHSPLHFGNGTRLTVT.

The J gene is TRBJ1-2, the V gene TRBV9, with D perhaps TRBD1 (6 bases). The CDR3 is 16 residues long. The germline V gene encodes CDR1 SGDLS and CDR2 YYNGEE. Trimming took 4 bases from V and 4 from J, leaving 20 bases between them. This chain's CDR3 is CASSPLMWQGIYGYTF. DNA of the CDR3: TGTGCCAGCAGCCCACTCATGTGGCAGGGGATCTATGGCTACACCTTC.

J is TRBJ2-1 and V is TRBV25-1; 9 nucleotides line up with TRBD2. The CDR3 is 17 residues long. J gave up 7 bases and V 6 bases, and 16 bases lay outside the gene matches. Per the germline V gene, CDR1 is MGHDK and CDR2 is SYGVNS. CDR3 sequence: CASRGGHLAGKWNEQFF. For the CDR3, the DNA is TGTGCCAGCAGGGGGGGTCACCTAGCGGGGAAGTGGAATGAGCAGTTCTTC.

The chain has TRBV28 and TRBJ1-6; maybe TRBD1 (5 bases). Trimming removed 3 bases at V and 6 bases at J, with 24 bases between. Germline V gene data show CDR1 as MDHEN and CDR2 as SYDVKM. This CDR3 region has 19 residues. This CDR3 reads CASSFVTSRGSALNSPLHF. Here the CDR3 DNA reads TGTGCCAGCAGTTTTGTTACGTCGCGGGGGTCGGCGCTTAATTCACCCCTCCACTTT.

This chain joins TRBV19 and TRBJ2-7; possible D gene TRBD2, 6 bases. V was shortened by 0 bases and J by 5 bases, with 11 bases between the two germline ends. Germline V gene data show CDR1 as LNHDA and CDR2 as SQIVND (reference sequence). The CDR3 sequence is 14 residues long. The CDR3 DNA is TGTGCCAGTAGTATAGATAGACAGCGGGACGAGCAGTACTTC. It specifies CASSIDRQRDEQYF.

The CDR3 DNA reads as TGCGCCAGCATTCCGGACAGGGCCAACTATGGCTACACCTTC. It specifies CASIPDRANYGYTF. The rearrangement uses TRBV10-1 and TRBJ1-2, with TRBD1 identical over 8 bases. Germline V gene lookup returns CDR1 WNHNN and CDR2 SYGVQD (reference sequence). The ends lost 7 bases at V and 2 bases at J; junction bases unmatched: 6. The CDR3 is made up of 14 amino acids.

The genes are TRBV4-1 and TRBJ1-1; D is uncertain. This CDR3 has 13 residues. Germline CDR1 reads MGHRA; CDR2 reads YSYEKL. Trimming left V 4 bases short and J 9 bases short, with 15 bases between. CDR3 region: CASSLNSGPQAFF. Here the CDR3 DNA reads TGCGCCAGCAGCCTCAACAGTGGCCCTCAAGCTTTCTTT.

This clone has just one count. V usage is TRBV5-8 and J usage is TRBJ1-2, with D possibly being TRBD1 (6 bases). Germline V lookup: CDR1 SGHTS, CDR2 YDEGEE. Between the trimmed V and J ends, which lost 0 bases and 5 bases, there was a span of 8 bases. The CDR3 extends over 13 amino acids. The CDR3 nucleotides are TGTGCCAGCAGCTTGGGGACAGCGTATGGCTACACCTTC. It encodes CASSLGTAYGYTF.

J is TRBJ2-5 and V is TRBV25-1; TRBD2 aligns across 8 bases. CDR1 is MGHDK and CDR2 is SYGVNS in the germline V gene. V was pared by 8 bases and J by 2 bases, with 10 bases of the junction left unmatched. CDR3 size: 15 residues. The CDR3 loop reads CASSAGGAGQETQYF. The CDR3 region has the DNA TGTGCCAGCTCCGCCGGGGGGGCGGGACAAGAGACCCAGTACTTC.

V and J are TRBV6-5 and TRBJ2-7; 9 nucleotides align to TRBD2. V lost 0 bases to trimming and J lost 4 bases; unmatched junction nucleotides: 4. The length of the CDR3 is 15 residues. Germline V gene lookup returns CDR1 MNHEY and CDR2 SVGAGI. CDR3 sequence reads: CASSYSRLAGYEQYF. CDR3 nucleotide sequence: TGTGCCAGCAGTTACTCGCGTCTAGCGGGGTACGAGCAGTACTTC.

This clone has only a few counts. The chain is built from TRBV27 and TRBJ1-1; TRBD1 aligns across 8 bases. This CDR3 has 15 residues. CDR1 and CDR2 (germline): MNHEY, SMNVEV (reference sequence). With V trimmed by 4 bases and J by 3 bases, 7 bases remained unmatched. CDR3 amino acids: CASSSTGGGDTEAFF. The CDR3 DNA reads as TGTGCCAGCAGTTCCACAGGGGGAGGTGACACTGAAGCTTTCTTT.

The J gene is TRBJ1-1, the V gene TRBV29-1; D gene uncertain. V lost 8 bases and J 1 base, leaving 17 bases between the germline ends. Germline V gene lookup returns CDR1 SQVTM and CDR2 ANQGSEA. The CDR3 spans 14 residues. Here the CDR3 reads CSLYPPPGNTEAFF. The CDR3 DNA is TGCAGCCTATATCCCCCCCCCGGGAACACTGAAGCTTTCTTT.

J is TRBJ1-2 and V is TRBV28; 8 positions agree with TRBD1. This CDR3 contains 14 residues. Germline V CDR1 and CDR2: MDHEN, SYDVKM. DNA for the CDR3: TGTGCTTCGTGGGCTGGACAGGGTGGGGATCGCTACACCTTC. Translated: CASWAGQGGDRYTF.

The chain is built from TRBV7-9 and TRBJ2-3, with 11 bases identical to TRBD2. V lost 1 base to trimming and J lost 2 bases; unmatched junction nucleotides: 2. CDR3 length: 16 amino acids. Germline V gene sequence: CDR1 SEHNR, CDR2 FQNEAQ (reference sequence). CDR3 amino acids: CASSLGLAGNTDTQYF. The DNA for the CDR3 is TGTGCCAGCAGCTTAGGACTAGCGGGGAACACAGATACGCAGTATTTT.

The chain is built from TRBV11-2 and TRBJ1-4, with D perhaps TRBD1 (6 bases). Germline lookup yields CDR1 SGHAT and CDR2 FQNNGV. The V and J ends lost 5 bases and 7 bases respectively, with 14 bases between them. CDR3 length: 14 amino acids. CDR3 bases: TGTGCCAGCAGCCGTGACAGGTTTAGTGAAAAACTGTTTTTT. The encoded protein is CASSRDRFSEKLFF.

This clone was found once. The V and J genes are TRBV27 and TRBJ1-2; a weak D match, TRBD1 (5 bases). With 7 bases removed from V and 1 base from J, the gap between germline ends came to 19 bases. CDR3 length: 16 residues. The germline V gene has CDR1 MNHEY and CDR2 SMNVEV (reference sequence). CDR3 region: CASNWVTPRGNYGYTF. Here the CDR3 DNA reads TGTGCCAGCAATTGGGTGACACCTAGGGGTAACTATGGCTACACCTTC.

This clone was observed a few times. This CDR3 reads CASSQVEGTYEQYF. The CDR3 nucleotides are TGCGCCAGCAGCCAAGTCGAGGGAACCTACGAGCAGTACTTC. The V and J genes are TRBV4-1 and TRBJ2-7, with D possibly being TRBD2 (5 bases). Germline loops: CDR1 MGHRA, CDR2 YSYEKL. The germline V and J ends were trimmed by 1 base and 2 bases, with 9 bases remaining between them. The CDR3 covers 14 residues.

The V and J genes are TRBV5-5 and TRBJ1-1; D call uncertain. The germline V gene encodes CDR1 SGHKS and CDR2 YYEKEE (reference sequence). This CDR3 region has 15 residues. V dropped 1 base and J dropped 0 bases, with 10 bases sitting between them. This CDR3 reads CASSLSPRLNTEAFF. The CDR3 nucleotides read TGTGCCAGCAGCTTGTCACCCAGGTTGAACACTGAAGCTTTCTTT.

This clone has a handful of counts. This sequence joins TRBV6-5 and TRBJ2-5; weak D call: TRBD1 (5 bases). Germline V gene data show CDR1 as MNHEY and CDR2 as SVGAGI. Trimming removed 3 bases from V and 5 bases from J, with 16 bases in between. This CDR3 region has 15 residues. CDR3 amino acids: CASSYLRAGAETQYF. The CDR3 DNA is TGTGCCAGCAGTTATCTCAGGGCCGGCGCGGAGACCCAGTACTTC.

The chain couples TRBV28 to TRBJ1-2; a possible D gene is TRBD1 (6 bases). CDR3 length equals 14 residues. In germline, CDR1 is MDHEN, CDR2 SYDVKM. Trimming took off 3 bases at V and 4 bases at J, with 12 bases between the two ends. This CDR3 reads CASSFPGQPYGYTF. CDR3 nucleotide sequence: TGTGCCAGCAGTTTCCCCGGACAGCCCTATGGCTACACCTTC.

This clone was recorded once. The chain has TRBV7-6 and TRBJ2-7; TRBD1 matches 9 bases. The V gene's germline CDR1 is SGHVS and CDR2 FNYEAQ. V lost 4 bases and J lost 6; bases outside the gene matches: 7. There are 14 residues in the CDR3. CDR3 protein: CASSSRTGEAEQYF. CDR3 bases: TGTGCCAGCAGCTCCCGGACAGGGGAGGCCGAGCAGTACTTC.

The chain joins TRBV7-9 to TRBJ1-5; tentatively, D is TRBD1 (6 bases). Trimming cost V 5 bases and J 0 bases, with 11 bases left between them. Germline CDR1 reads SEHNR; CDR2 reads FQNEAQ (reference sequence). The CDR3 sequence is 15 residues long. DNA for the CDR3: TGTGCCAGCAGCCAAGGACAGATTAGCAATCAGCCCCAGCATTTT. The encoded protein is CASSQGQISNQPQHF.

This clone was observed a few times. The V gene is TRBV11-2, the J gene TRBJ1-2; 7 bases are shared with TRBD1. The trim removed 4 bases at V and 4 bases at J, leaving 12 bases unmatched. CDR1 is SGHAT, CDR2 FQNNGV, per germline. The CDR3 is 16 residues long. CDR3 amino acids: CASSSRRDRRPYGYTF. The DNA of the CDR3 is TGTGCCAGCAGCTCGCGGCGGGACAGAAGACCCTATGGCTACACCTTC. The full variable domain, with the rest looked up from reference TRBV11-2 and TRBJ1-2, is EAGVAQSPRYKIIEKRQSVAFWCNPISGHATLYWYQQILGQGPKLLIQFQNNGVVDDSQLPKDRFSAERLKGVDSTLKIQPAKLEDSAVYLCASSSRRDRRPYGYTFGSGTRLTVV.

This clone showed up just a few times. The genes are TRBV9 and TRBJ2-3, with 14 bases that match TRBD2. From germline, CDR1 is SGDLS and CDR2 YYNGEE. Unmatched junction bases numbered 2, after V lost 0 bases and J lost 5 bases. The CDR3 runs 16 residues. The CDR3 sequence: CASSVGLAGGQDTQYF. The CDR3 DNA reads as TGTGCCAGCAGCGTAGGACTAGCGGGGGGGCAAGATACGCAGTATTTT.

CDR3 nucleotide sequence: TGTGCCAGCAGCTTAGCTCGGGTGACTAGCAACACAGATACGCAGTATTTT. Translation: CASSLARVTSNTDTQYF. The rearrangement links TRBV7-8 to TRBJ2-3, with TRBD2 matching 7 bases. The CDR3 runs 17 residues. Trimming cost V 0 bases and J 2 bases; bases outside gene matches: 8. Per the germline V gene, CDR1 is SGHVS and CDR2 is FQNEAQ.

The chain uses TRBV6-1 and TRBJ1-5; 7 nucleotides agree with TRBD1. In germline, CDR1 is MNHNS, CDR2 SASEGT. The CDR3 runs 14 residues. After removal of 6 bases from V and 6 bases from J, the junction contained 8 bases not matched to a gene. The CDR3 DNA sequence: TGTGCCAGCAGAGACGACAGGGCGAGTCAGCCCCAGCATTTT. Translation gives CASRDDRASQPQHF.

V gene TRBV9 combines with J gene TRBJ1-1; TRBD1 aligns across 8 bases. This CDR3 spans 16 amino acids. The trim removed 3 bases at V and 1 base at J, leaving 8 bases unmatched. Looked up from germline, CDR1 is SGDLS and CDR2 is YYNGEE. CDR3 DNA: TGTGCCAGCAGCGGGATTTCAGGGGGCCCGAACACTGAAGCTTTCTTT. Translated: CASSGISGGPNTEAFF.

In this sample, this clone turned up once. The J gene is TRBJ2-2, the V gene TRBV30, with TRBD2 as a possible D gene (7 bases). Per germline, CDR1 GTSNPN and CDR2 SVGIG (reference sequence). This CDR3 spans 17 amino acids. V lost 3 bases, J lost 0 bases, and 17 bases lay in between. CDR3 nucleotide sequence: TGTGCCTGGAGGCCCGGCTGGGGGGGCGCGAACACCGGGGAGCTGTTTTTT. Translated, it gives CAWRPGWGGANTGELFF.

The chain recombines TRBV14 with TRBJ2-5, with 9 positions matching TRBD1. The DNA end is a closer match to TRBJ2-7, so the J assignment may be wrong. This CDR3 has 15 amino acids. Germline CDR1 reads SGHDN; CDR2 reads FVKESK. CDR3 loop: CASSQLDRGSYEQYF. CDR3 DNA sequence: TGTGCCAGCAGCCAACTGGACAGGGGTTCCTACGAGCAGTACTTC.

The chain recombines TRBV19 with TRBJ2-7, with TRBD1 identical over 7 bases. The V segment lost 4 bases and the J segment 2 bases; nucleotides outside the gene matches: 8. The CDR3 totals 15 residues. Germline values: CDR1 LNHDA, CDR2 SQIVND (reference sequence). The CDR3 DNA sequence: TGTGCCAGTAGTAACCGGGACAGACCGCCCTACGAGCAGTACTTC. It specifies CASSNRDRPPYEQYF.

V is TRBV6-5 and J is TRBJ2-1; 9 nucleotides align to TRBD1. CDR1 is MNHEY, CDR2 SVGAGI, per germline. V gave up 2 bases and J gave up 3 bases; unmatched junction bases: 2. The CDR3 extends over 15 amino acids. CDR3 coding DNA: TGTGCCAGCAGTTACCTGGGACAGGGCTACAATGAGCAGTTCTTC. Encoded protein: CASSYLGQGYNEQFF.